Listed below are T cell receptor beta chains from one sample, sequenced in a study of cytomegalovirus exposure and HLA in healthy donors. Using immunoSEQ multiplex PCR, the repertoire was profiled, and TCRdb retains in-frame clones only, with some absent. The table lists approximately 200,000 clones, more than 70% of them singletons. The sample comprised PBMCs. These receptors all come from a boy aged 5-17 years in good health and CMV-seronegative. CDR3s include the opening cysteine and the closing phenylalanine or tryptophan. A D gene is named only where the DNA matches it firmly. Where a row states a size, it is once, few, many or the class of an expanded clone; other rows omit it.

d_call cdr3_length j_call v_call clone_size cdr3_nt cdr3_aa
NA 16 TRBJ2-7 TRBV29-1 NA TGCAGCGCCTTAGGAGTAAGGGGCTTCCAAACCTACGAGCAGTACTTC CSALGVRGFQTYEQYF
NA 16 TRBJ1-6 TRBV27 NA TGTGCCAGCAGTATCCGGGGGGGAGGCTATAATTCACCCCTCCACTTT CASSIRGGGYNSPLHF
TRBD2 15 TRBJ2-7 TRBV5-1 NA TGCGCCAGCAGCCCCGGGACGGGAGGGAGCTACGAGCAGTACTTC CASSPGTGGSYEQYF
TRBD1 15 TRBJ1-4 TRBV27 NA TGTGCCAGCAGTTTGAGCAGGGGGCGGGAGGAAAAACTGTTTTTT CASSLSRGREEKLFF
NA 14 TRBJ2-7 TRBV5-1 NA TGCGCCAGCAGCTTGGAACATTACAGCTACGAGCAGTACTTC CASSLEHYSYEQYF
NA 13 TRBJ2-7 TRBV29-1 NA TGCAGCGTTGAAGGTGCAGGGCTCTACGAGCAGTACTTC CSVEGAGLYEQYF
NA 15 TRBJ2-1 TRBV7-6 NA TGTGCCAGCAGCTTAACCCGCGGGGCCGAAAATGAGCAGTTCTTC CASSLTRGAENEQFF
NA 20 TRBJ2-1 TRBV5-1 once TGCGCCAGCAGCTTGTTTTTGACCGAGGGGGTTTGGGTCGAATCAAATGAGCAGTTCTTC CASSLFLTEGVWVESNEQFF
NA 12 TRBJ1-6 TRBV7-2 NA TGTGCCAGCAGCTTAGACAGGGTATCCCTCCACTTT CASSLDRVSLHF
NA 14 TRBJ1-5 TRBV30 NA TGTGCCTGGAGTTTCGGGATCCAAGATCAGCCCCAGCATTTT CAWSFGIQDQPQHF
TRBD1 16 TRBJ1-5 TRBV6-1 NA TGTGCCAGCAGTGAATTAGGGACAGGCCCCAATCAGCCCCAGCATTTT CASSELGTGPNQPQHF
NA 15 TRBJ1-1 TRBV6-5 few TGTGCCAGCAGCCGCCCCAACCACAGGGCCACTGAAGCTTTCTTT CASSRPNHRATEAFF
TRBD1 17 TRBJ1-1 TRBV4-3 once TGCGCCAGCAGCCAAGAGGGGACAGGGGATTTCTACACTGAAGCTTTCTTT CASSQEGTGDFYTEAFF